A selection of T cell receptor beta chains follows, all from one sample in a study of spatial heterogeneity in lung cancer. TCRdb re-called the 5' RACE reads with MiXCR, one entry per CDR3 protein. The repertoire holds more than 10,000 distinct CDR3 sequences, with 3% to 4% as singletons. Sample: lung tumor tissue, taken at surgery. These receptors were obtained from a male donor with early-stage non-small cell lung cancer. Both conserved end residues are trimmed from each CDR3.

j_call v_call cdr3_aa
TRBJ1-2 TRBV7-2 ASSLGTRQTNYGYT
TRBJ2-7 TRBV24-1 ATSPTGDYEQY
TRBJ2-1 TRBV6-6 ASSSSRPAGALGAYNEQF
TRBJ1-2 TRBV5-6 ASSFPDTQGYT
TRBJ2-5 TRBV7-8 ASSRGYSQETQY
TRBJ2-1 TRBV7-6 ASSRGGSSYNEQF
TRBJ2-3 TRBV7-2 ASSLSQGSDTQY
TRBJ2-5 TRBV6-6 ASGVRVGETQY
TRBJ1-2 TRBV6-1 ASSAGTGGDLHGYT
TRBJ2-5 TRBV5-1 ASSPGGQRQETQY
TRBJ2-7 TRBV5-1 ASSQDGYEQY
TRBJ1-5 TRBV28 ASSMGAGGNQPQH
TRBJ1-3 TRBV19 ASNGLENTIY
TRBJ2-2 TRBV12-3/TRBV12-4 ASSTRQGTGELF
TRBJ2-3 TRBV5-1 ASSPRQGVADTQY
TRBJ2-1 TRBV7-3 ASSSAHNEQF
TRBJ1-2 TRBV28 ASSLNPEGLDGYT
TRBJ2-3 TRBV12-3/TRBV12-4 ASSLTEEGTDTQY
TRBJ1-5 TRBV3-1 ASSQAGDQPQH
TRBJ1-1 TRBV28 ASSLTGVGVNTEAF
TRBJ1-3 TRBV7-6 ASSPPGYGNTIY
TRBJ1-4 TRBV19 ASSPTPWEKLF
TRBJ1-2 TRBV12-3/TRBV12-4 ASSLARGLGDHGYT
TRBJ1-1 TRBV18 ASSPKTGPNTEAF
TRBJ1-4 TRBV10-3 AISEQPNEKLF
TRBJ2-1 TRBV29-1 SDRGQGAYNEQF
TRBJ2-5 TRBV7-2 ASSLAGLAGETQY
TRBJ2-1 TRBV28 ASRTGGHSNEQF
TRBJ1-1 TRBV7-8 ASSLYAGDTEAF
TRBJ1-1 TRBV28 ASSPKGGTEAF
TRBJ2-5 TRBV5-1 ASSLMETQY
TRBJ2-1 TRBV5-1 ASSLTSGGPSSYNEQF
TRBJ2-7 TRBV6-6 ASSYSSASGGSYTYEQY
TRBJ2-1 TRBV2 ASSESGGSSYNEQF
TRBJ2-2 TRBV5-4 ASRGRTPGELF
TRBJ2-2 TRBV27 ASSPKSGGAGELF
TRBJ1-6 TRBV19 ASSTGFYNSPLH
TRBJ2-5 TRBV6-2/TRBV6-3 ASSYGGEPAETQY
TRBJ2-6 TRBV7-2 ASSLEWTNSGANVLT
TRBJ2-1 TRBV11-2 ASSLTGLAERNEQF
TRBJ1-2 TRBV7-9 ASSLSRTANYGYT
TRBJ2-1 TRBV19 ASSTASGGYNEQF
TRBJ1-2 TRBV20-1 SARTGGNYGYT
TRBJ1-2 TRBV7-2 ASSLDPGQGLSGYT
TRBJ2-1 TRBV20-1 SARRGGPNEQF
TRBJ2-1 TRBV4-3 ASSQEREGVGEQF
TRBJ1-2 TRBV9 ASSLSNYGYT
TRBJ1-6 TRBV5-1 ASSIRQGGNSPLN
TRBJ2-2 TRBV7-3 ASSLLEAGELF
TRBJ1-1 TRBV10-2 ASRSGDGTEAF
TRBJ1-1 TRBV11-3 ASSPGIEREAF
TRBJ1-6 TRBV9 ASSITGYNSPLH
TRBJ2-6 TRBV3-1 ASTTGERYLSGANVLT
TRBJ2-4 TRBV20-1 SAKESSGAKNIQY
TRBJ2-3 TRBV12-3/TRBV12-4 ASSFQAQRGADTQY
TRBJ1-1 TRBV7-8 ASSPRDRGSNTEAF
TRBJ2-2 TRBV5-1 ASSTDSLTGELF
TRBJ2-7 TRBV12-3/TRBV12-4 ASSLAIGYYEQY